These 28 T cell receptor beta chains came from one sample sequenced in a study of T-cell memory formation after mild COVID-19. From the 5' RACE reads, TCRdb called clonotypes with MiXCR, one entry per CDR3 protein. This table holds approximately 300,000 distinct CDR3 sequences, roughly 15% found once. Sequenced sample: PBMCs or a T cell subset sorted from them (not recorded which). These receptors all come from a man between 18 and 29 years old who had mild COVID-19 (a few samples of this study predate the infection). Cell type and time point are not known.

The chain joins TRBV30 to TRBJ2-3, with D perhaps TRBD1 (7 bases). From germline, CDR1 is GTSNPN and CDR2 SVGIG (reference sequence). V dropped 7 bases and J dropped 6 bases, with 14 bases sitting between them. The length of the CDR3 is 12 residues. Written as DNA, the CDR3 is TGTGCCTACGACAGGGCGGGGGATACGCAGTATTTT. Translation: CAYDRAGDTQYF.

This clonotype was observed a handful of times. CDR3 residues: CASSFGQIPSDGEAFF. Here the CDR3 DNA reads TGTGCCAGCAGCTTCGGCCAGATCCCCTCAGATGGTGAAGCTTTCTTT. The chain links TRBV7-9 to TRBJ1-1; D gene uncertain. The CDR3 contains 16 residues. Per germline, CDR1 SEHNR and CDR2 FQNEAQ (reference sequence). Trimming stripped 3 bases from V and 7 bases from J, with 21 bases between.

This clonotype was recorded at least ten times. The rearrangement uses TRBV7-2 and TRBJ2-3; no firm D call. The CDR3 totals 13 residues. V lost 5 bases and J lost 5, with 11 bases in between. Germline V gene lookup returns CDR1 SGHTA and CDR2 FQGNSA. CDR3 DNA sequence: TGTGCCAGCAGCCCGGAGATGCAAGATACGCAGTATTTT. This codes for CASSPEMQDTQYF. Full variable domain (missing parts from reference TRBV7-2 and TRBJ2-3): GAGVSQSPSNKVTEKGKDVELRCDPISGHTALYWYRQSLGQGLEFLIYFQGNSAPDKSGLPSDRFSAERTGGSVSTLTIQRTQQEDSAVYLCASSPEMQDTQYFGPGTRLTVL.

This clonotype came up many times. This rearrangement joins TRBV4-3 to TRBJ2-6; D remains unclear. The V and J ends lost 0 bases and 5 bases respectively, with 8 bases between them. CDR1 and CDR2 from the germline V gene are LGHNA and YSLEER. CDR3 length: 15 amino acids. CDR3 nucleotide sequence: TGCGCCAGCAGCCAAGATCCCGGTCGGGCCAACGTCCTGACTTTC. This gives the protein CASSQDPGRANVLTF.

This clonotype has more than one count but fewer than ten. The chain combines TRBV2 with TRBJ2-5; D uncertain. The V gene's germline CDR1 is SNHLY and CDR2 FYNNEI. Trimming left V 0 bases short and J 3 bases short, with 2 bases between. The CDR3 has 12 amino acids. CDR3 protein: CASSEAEETQYF. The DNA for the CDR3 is TGTGCCAGCAGTGAAGCAGAAGAGACCCAGTACTTC.

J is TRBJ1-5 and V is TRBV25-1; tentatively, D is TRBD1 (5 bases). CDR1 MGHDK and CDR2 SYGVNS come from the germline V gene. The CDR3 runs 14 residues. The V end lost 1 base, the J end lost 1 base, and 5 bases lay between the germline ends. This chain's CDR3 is CASSEWGSNQPQHF. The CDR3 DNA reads TGTGCCAGCAGTGAATGGGGGAGCAATCAGCCCCAGCATTTT.

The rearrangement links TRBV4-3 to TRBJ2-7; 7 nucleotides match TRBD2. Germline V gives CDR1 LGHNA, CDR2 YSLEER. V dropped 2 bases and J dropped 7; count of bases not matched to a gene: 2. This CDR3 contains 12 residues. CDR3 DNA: TGCGCCAGCAGCCAAAACGGGAGGGAGCAGTACTTC. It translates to CASSQNGREQYF.

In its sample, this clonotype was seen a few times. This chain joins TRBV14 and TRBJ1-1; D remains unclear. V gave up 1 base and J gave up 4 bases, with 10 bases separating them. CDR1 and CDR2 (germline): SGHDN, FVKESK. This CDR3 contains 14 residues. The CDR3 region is CASSQGVLVTEAFF. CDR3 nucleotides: TGTGCCAGCAGCCAAGGGGTACTGGTCACTGAAGCTTTCTTT.

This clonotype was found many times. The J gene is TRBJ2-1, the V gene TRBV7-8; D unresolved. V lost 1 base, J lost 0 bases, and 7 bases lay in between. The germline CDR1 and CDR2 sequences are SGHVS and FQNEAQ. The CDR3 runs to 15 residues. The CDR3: CASSLGFLSYNEQFF. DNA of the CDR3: TGTGCCAGCAGCTTAGGCTTCCTCTCCTACAATGAGCAGTTCTTC.

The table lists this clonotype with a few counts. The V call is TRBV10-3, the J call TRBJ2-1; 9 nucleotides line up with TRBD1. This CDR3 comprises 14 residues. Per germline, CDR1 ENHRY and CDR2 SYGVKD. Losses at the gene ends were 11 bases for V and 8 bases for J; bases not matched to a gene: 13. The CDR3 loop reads CAQSSQGAADEQFF. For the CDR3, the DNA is TGTGCCCAGTCCTCACAGGGGGCTGCGGATGAGCAGTTCTTC.

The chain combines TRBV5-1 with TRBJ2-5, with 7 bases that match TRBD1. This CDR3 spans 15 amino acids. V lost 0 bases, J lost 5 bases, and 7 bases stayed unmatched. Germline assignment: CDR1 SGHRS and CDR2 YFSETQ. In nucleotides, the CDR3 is TGCGCCAGCAGCTTGGGTGCGAACAGGGGTGAGACCCAGTACTTC. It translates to CASSLGANRGETQYF.

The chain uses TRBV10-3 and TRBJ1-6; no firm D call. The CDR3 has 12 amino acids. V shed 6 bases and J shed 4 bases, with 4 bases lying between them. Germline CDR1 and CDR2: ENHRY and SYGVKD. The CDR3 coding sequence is TGTGCCATCAGAGATTATAATTCACCCCTCCACTTT. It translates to CAIRDYNSPLHF.

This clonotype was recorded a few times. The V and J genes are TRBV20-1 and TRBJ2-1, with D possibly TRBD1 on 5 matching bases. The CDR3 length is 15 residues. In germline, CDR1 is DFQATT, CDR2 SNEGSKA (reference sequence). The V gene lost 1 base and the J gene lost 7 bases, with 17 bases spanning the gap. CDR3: CSARGAGNIQNEQFF. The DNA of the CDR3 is TGCAGTGCTAGAGGGGCAGGGAACATCCAGAATGAGCAGTTCTTC.

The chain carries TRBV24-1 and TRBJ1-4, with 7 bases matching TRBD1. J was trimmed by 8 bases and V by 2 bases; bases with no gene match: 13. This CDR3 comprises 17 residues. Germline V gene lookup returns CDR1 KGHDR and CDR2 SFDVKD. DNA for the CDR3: TGTGCCACCAGTGATTCTAGGACAGGAGGTGTTGAAGAAAAACTGTTTTTT. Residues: CATSDSRTGGVEEKLFF.

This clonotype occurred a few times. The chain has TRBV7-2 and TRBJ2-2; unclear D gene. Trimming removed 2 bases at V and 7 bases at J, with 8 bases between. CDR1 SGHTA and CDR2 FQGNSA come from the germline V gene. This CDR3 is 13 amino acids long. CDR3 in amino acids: CASSLNRLGELFF. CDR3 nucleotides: TGTGCCAGCAGCTTAAATAGGCTCGGGGAGCTGTTTTTT.

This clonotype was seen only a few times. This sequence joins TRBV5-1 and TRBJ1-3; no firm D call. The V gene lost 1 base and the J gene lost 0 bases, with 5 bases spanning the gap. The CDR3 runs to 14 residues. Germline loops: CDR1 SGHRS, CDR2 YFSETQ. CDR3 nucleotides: TGCGCCAGCAGCTTGTATGCCTCTGGAAACACCATATATTTT. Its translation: CASSLYASGNTIYF. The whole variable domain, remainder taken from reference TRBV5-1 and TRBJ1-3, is KAGVTQTPRYLIKTRGQQVTLSCSPISGHRSVSWYQQTPGQGLQFLFEYFSETQRNKGNFPGRFSGRQFSNSRSEMNVSTLELGDSALYLCASSLYASGNTIYFGEGSWLTVV.

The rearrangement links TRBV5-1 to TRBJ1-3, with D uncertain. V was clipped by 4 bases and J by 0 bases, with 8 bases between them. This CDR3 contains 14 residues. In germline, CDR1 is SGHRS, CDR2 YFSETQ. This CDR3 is CASSEGASGNTIYF. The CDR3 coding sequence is TGCGCCAGCAGCGAGGGAGCCTCTGGAAACACCATATATTTT.

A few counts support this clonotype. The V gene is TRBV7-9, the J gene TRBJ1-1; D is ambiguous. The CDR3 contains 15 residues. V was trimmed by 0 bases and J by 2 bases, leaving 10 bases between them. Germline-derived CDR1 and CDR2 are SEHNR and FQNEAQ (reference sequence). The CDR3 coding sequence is TGTGCCAGCAGCTTAGCGAGGTTGACAAACACTGAAGCTTTCTTT. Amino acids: CASSLARLTNTEAFF.

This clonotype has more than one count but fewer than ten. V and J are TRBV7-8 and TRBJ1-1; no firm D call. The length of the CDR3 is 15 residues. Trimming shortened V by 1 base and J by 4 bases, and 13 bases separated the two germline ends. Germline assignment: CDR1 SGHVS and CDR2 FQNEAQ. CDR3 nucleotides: TGTGCCAGCAGCTTAGTTCGGGGTTCTTTCACTGAAGCTTTCTTT. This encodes CASSLVRGSFTEAFF.

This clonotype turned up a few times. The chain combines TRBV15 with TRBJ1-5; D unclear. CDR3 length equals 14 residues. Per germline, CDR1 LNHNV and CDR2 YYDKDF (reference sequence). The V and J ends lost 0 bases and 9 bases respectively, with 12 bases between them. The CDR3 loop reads CATSREPTGRPQHF. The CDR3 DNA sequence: TGTGCCACCAGCAGAGAACCGACTGGTCGGCCCCAGCATTTT.

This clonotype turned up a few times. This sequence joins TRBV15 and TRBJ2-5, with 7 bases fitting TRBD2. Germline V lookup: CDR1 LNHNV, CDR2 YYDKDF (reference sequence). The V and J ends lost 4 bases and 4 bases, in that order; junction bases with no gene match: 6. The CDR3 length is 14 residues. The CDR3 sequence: CATSTSGNGETQYF. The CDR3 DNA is TGTGCCACCAGCACTAGCGGTAATGGAGAGACCCAGTACTTC.

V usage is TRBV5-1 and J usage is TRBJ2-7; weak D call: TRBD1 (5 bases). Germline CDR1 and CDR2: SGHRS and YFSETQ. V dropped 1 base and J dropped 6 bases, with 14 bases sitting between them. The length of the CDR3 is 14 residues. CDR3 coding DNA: TGCGCCAGCAGCTTGCAGGTGGGGCAGGGCGAGCAGTACTTC. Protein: CASSLQVGQGEQYF.

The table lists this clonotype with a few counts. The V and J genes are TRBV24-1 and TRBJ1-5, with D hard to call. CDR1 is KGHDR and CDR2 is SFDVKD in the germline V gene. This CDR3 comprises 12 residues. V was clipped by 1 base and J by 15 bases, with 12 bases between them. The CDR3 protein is CATSDFRTLLHF. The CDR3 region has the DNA TGTGCCACCAGTGATTTTAGGACCCTGCTGCATTTT.

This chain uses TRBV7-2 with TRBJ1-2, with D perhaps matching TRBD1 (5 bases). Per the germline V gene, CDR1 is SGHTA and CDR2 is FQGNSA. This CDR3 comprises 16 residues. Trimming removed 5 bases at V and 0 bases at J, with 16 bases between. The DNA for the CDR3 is TGTGCCAGCAGCCTAGGGTTTGGGGCGTCTAACTATGGCTACACCTTC. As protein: CASSLGFGASNYGYTF.

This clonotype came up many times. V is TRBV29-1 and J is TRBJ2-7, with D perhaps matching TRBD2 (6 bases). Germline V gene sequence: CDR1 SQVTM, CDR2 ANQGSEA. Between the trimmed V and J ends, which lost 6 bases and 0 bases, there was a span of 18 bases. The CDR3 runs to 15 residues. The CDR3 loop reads CSVGGLAEHSYEQYF. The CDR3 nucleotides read TGCAGCGTGGGGGGACTCGCGGAGCACTCCTACGAGCAGTACTTC.

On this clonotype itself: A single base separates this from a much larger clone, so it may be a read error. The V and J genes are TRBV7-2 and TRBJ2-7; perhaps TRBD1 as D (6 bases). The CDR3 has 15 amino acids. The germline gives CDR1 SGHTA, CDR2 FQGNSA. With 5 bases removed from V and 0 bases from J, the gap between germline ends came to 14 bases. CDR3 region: CASSRPGHGSYEQYF. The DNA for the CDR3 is TGTGCCAGCAGCCGGCCGGGACATGGCTCCTACGAGCAGTACTTC.

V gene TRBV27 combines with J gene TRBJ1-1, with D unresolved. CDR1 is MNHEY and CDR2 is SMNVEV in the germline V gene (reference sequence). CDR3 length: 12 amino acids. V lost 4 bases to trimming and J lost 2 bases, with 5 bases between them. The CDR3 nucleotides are TGTGCCAGCAGTTCTATAAACACTGAAGCTTTCTTT. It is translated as CASSSINTEAFF.

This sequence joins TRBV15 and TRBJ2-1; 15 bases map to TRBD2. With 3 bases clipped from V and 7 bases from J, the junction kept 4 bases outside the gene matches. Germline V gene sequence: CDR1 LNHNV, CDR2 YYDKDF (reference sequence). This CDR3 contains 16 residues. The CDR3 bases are TGTGCCACCAGCAGGGGACTAGCGGGGGGACCTAATGAGCAGTTCTTC. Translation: CATSRGLAGGPNEQFF.